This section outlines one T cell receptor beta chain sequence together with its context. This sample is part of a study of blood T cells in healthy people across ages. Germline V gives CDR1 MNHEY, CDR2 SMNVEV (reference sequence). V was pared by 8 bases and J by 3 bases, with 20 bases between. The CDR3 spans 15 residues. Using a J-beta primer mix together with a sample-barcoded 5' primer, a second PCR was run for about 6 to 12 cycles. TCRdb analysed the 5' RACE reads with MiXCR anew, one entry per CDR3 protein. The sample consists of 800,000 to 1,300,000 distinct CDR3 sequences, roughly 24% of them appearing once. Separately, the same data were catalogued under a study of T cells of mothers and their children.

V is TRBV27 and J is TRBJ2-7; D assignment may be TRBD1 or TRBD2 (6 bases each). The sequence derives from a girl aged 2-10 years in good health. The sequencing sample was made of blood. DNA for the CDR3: TGTGCCAGCTCTCCCGGACAGTTGGGACTCTACGAGCAGTACTTC. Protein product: CASSPGQLGLYEQYF.